The subject of this entry is one T cell receptor (beta chain). These data belong to a study of T cell changes during pregnancy in multiple sclerosis. Assay used: immunoSEQ multiplex PCR; TCRdb lists only in-frame clones, some missing. The sample has some 80,000 clones, roughly 96% seen once. The V gene's germline CDR1 is MNHEY and CDR2 SMNVEV (reference sequence). The V end was cut by 3 bases, the J end by 6 bases, with 8 bases between. This CDR3 spans 12 amino acids. The chain has TRBV27 and TRBJ1-2, with unresolved D. Here the sequenced sample was peripheral blood, taken in the second trimester of pregnancy. The sequence was collected from a female donor with multiple sclerosis, enrolled in a pregnancy study. CDR3 DNA sequence: TGTGCCAGCAGTTTTCGAGGGAATGGCTACACCTTC. It encodes CASSFRGNGYTF.